The present T cell receptor (beta chain) was sequenced within a study of blood T cell repertoires in COVID-19. Study-level information: Material from acute and convalescent COVID-19 was sourced from the United States, Italy and Spain.

Those who participated ranged in age from roughly 18 to 100 years and resided in approximately 23 US areas. Symptom resolution, clearance, or two negative PCRs marked the recovered donors of Cohort 3. The CDR3 spans 17 residues. V was shortened by 3 bases and J by 2 bases, with 17 bases between the two germline ends. Germline CDR1 and CDR2: KGHDR and SFDVKD. Sequencing was performed with immunoSEQ multiplex PCR; in TCRdb, only in-frame clones are kept and a portion is missing. The table has about 210,000 clones, just under 90% seen once. This rearrangement joins TRBV24-1 to TRBJ2-3; D is ambiguous. The specimen was PBMCs or T cells enriched from blood (not recorded which). The clonotype was recovered from a man under 40 who had recovered from COVID-19. CDR3 loop: CATSDIDTHFITDTQYF. The DNA of the CDR3 is TGTGCCACCAGTGATATCGACACTCACTTCATCACAGATACGCAGTATTTT.